A single sample gave rise to the 31 T cell receptor beta chains below, sequenced in a study of read filtering for tumor transcriptome and immune sequencing. Molecular barcoded adaptors covering alpha/delta and beta/gamma chains were used on 400 ng RNA. A single record per CDR3 protein comes from TCRdb applying MiXCR to the reads. The sample lists 43,000 or so distinct CDR3 sequences; about 20% were seen once. The sequenced sample was a population of CD138-negative cells sorted from bone marrow. The receptors originated from a donor aged 40 or over with multiple myeloma.

Remarks on this clonotype: The junction and the germline gene differ at one end; a read error may be behind it. This rearrangement joins TRBV10-3 to TRBJ2-4; TRBD1 agrees at 11 bases. The CDR3 runs 16 residues. Per the germline V gene, CDR1 is ENHRY and CDR2 is SYGVKD. Written as DNA, the CDR3 is TGTGCCATCAGGGCCGGGACAGGGGGTTTCAAAAACATTCAATACTTC. This sequence encodes CAIRAGTGGFKNIQYF.

In its sample, this clonotype was seen many times. The chain is built from TRBV30 and TRBJ1-1, with 7 bases fitting TRBD1. The germline gives CDR1 GTSNPN, CDR2 SVGIG (reference sequence). V was pared by 5 bases and J by 1 base, with 7 bases of the junction left unmatched. This CDR3 region has 14 residues. The CDR3 is CAWEEGATNTEAFF. The CDR3 nucleotides are TGTGCCTGGGAAGAGGGGGCGACGAACACTGAAGCTTTCTTT.

J is TRBJ2-3 and V is TRBV5-6; 9 bases fit TRBD1. J was trimmed by 4 bases and V by 4 bases; bases with no gene match: 7. The CDR3 totals 15 residues. Germline-derived CDR1 and CDR2 are SGHDT and YYEEEE. CDR3 amino acids: CASSPGTGNSDTQYF. The CDR3 nucleotides read TGTGCCAGCAGCCCCGGGACAGGGAATTCAGATACGCAGTATTTT.

Worth noting for this clonotype: Since no conserved phenylalanine or tryptophan closes the CDR3, a read error is the likely cause. The chain couples TRBV7-3 to TRBJ2-3; D is uncertain. This CDR3 spans 15 amino acids. Germline V gives CDR1 SGHTA, CDR2 FQGTGA. Between the trimmed V and J ends, which lost 0 bases and 2 bases, there was a span of 9 bases. The CDR3 here is CASSLTGGVTDTQYL. The CDR3 nucleotides are TGTGCCAGCAGCTTAACGGGCGGCGTCACAGATACGCAGTATCTT.

At least ten counts were recorded for this clonotype. The CDR3 loop reads CASSEGLADKKRDNEQFF. The CDR3 region has the DNA TGTGCCAGCAGTGAGGGACTAGCGGACAAAAAACGGGATAATGAGCAGTTCTTC. This sequence joins TRBV6-1 and TRBJ2-1; 11 bases match TRBD2. CDR3 length: 18 amino acids. Germline CDR1 reads MNHNS; CDR2 reads SASEGT. V gave up 3 bases and J gave up 7 bases; unmatched junction bases: 14.

Comment on this clonotype: One base away lies a much larger clone, so this may be a sequencing read error. The chain combines TRBV28 with TRBJ2-1, with D tentatively TRBD1 (6 bases). The CDR3 totals 15 residues. The ends were cut back, 5 bases at V and 2 bases at J, with 13 bases in the middle. The germline V gene has CDR1 MDHEN and CDR2 SYDVKM. The CDR3 DNA is TGTGCCAGCAGTATTTACAGGGCCACCTACAATGAGCAGTTCTTC. It codes for CASSIYRATYNEQFF.

This clonotype is termed medium-sized. The chain joins TRBV12-3 or TRBV12-4 to TRBJ2-7; the match to TRBD2 covers 7 bases. V trimming: 4 bases; J trimming: 2 bases; junction bases outside the gene matches: 5. The CDR3 length is 14 residues. The CDR3 DNA sequence: TGTGCCAGCAGTTGGGGGAGCGGGGCCTACGAGCAGTACTTC. The encoded protein is CASSWGSGAYEQYF.

A word on this clonotype: Possible read error: a much larger clone is one base away. The chain employs TRBV6-2 or TRBV6-3 and TRBJ1-2, with D hard to call. Germline CDR1 MNHEY, CDR2 SVGEGT. This CDR3 has 14 amino acids. The CDR3 sequence is CASRRPPADDGYIF. The CDR3 nucleotides read TGTGCCAGCAGACGCCCCCCAGCGGACGATGGCTACATCTTC.

Details on this clonotype: It differs at one base from a far larger clone, so likely a read error. V usage is TRBV2 and J usage is TRBJ2-7; D remains unclear. The length of the CDR3 is 15 residues. Trimming pared 6 bases from V and 0 bases from J, leaving 15 bases between. CDR1 is SNHLY, CDR2 FYNNEI, per germline. CDR3 in amino acids: CASSPPRRSSYEQYF. The CDR3 nucleotides read TGTGCCAGCAGCCCGCCGAGACGGAGCTCCTACGAGCAGTACTTC.

This clonotype was recorded at least ten times. The chain is built from TRBV28 and TRBJ2-3, with 7 bases fitting TRBD1. CDR1 is MDHEN and CDR2 is SYDVKM in the germline V gene. The J segment lost 0 bases and the V segment lost 2 bases, leaving 5 bases of the junction unmatched. CDR3 length: 16 residues. The DNA of the CDR3 is TGTGCCAGCAGTTTACCCGGACAGGCCAGCACAGATACGCAGTATTTT. Its protein is CASSLPGQASTDTQYF.

A word on this clonotype: A much larger clone sits a single nucleotide away, making a read error possible. For the CDR3, the DNA is TGCACCAGCAGCTTGGACACTAATCTGCTCTCAGGAGAGTATTTT. The encoded protein is CTSSLDTNLLSGEYF. V gene TRBV5-1 combines with J gene TRBJ2-3; perhaps TRBD1 as D (5 bases). Germline loops: CDR1 SGHRS, CDR2 YFSETQ. The CDR3 is made up of 15 amino acids.

Comment on this clonotype: A far larger clone is off by one base, so a read error is likely. The chain combines TRBV6-5 with TRBJ2-1; 9 bases are a match to TRBD2. Germline V gene lookup returns CDR1 MNHEY and CDR2 SVGAGI. CDR3 size: 15 residues. In nucleotides, the CDR3 is TGTGCCAGCAGTAAATCGATAGCGGGAGAGAATGAGCGGTTCTTC. Translating it yields CASSKSIAGENERFF.

This clonotype has ten or more counts. The chain is built from TRBV7-3 and TRBJ2-5; possible D gene TRBD2, 6 bases. V lost 1 base and J lost 5, with 14 bases in between. This CDR3 is 15 amino acids long. Germline assignment: CDR1 SGHTA and CDR2 FQGTGA. In DNA form, the CDR3 reads TGTGCCAGCAGCTTAAGAGGGTTAGCGGTGGAGACCCAGTACTTC. This gives the protein CASSLRGLAVETQYF.

This clonotype was found many times. The chain recombines TRBV15 with TRBJ2-3; 9 bases map to TRBD1. This CDR3 spans 16 amino acids. CDR1 and CDR2 from the germline V gene are LNHNV and YYDKDF (reference sequence). V was clipped by 5 bases and J by 6 bases; unmatched bases: 12. The CDR3 reads CATSSRGTGGSDTQYF. The CDR3 DNA reads TGTGCCACCAGCTCCAGGGGAACAGGGGGCTCGGATACGCAGTATTTT.

The chain uses TRBV19 and TRBJ1-2; tentative D call: TRBD1 (5 bases). Per germline, CDR1 LNHDA and CDR2 SQIVND (reference sequence). The CDR3 sequence is 17 residues long. V lost 5 bases and J 8 bases, leaving 27 bases between the germline ends. CDR3 sequence: CASSDSPPREGLGGYTF. In DNA form, the CDR3 reads TGTGCCAGTAGTGACAGTCCCCCGAGGGAAGGTCTTGGAGGCTACACCTTC.

The chain joins TRBV20-1 to TRBJ2-2; 7 bases map to TRBD1. The germline gives CDR1 DFQATT, CDR2 SNEGSKA (reference sequence). J was trimmed by 4 bases and V by 0 bases; bases with no gene match: 5. The CDR3 is made up of 15 amino acids. The CDR3 is CSARDGQEVTGELFF. DNA for the CDR3: TGCAGTGCTAGAGATGGACAGGAGGTCACCGGGGAGCTGTTTTTT.

This clonotype has ten or more counts. The J gene is TRBJ2-2, the V gene TRBV4-1; D ambiguous. Germline V gene data show CDR1 as MGHRA and CDR2 as YSYEKL. The CDR3 has 13 amino acids. V gave up 0 bases and J gave up 12 bases, with 11 bases separating them. The CDR3 sequence is CASSQDVSGKLFF. In nucleotides, the CDR3 is TGCGCCAGCAGCCAAGATGTTTCTGGGAAGCTGTTTTTT.

Ten or more counts support this clonotype. This chain uses TRBV19 with TRBJ2-1; D is undetermined. Germline values: CDR1 LNHDA, CDR2 SQIVND (reference sequence). The V gene lost 1 base and the J gene lost 6 bases, with 1 base spanning the gap. The CDR3 loop spans 11 amino acids. The CDR3 DNA reads TGTGCCAGTAGTATAGTCAATGAGCAGTTCTTC. Protein product: CASSIVNEQFF.

This clonotype was counted a few times. The V and J genes are TRBV7-9 and TRBJ2-7; the D call may be TRBD1 or TRBD2 (5 bases each). Germline V gene data show CDR1 as SEHNR and CDR2 as FQNEAQ (reference sequence). The V and J ends lost 5 bases and 1 base respectively, with 18 bases between them. CDR3 length equals 16 residues. CDR3 residues: CASSPIGWGPSYEQYF. The CDR3 region has the DNA TGTGCCAGCAGCCCTATTGGGTGGGGACCTTCCTACGAGCAGTACTTC.

The V call is TRBV3-1, the J call TRBJ2-5; D unclear. There are 11 residues in the CDR3. The V end lost 1 base, the J end lost 4 bases, and 1 base lay between the germline ends. CDR1 is LGHDT, CDR2 YNNKEL, per germline (reference sequence). CDR3 nucleotides: TGTGCCAGCAGCCAAGGAGAGACCCAGTACTTC. It yields the protein CASSQGETQYF.

In DNA, the CDR3 is TGTGCCAGCAGCTTGGCCGGACGGGGACTAGCGGTCCAAGAGACCCAGTACTTC. Translating gives CASSLAGRGLAVQETQYF. The chain carries TRBV5-5 and TRBJ2-5; 11 bases agree with TRBD2. This CDR3 spans 18 amino acids. V was pared by 0 bases and J by 1 base, with 8 bases of the junction left unmatched. Germline CDR1 and CDR2: SGHKS and YYEKEE (reference sequence).

As for this clonotype: A clone one base away is much larger, so this may be a read error. The chain links TRBV5-1 to TRBJ2-3; 8 bases map to TRBD2. The CDR3 consists of 16 residues. Germline V gene sequence: CDR1 SGHRS, CDR2 YFSETQ. DNA for the CDR3: TGCGCCAGCAGCTTTTCGAGCGGGAGAAGGACAGATACGCGGTATTTT. Protein: CASSFSSGRRTDTRYF.

This clonotype was counted at least ten times. The chain is built from TRBV20-1 and TRBJ2-3, with 7 bases fitting TRBD2. With 6 bases clipped from V and 0 bases from J, the junction kept 6 bases outside the gene matches. Germline V gene sequence: CDR1 DFQATT, CDR2 SNEGSKA (reference sequence). CDR3 length equals 14 residues. The CDR3 sequence: CSAGLLTSTDTQYF. The CDR3 DNA sequence: TGCAGTGCGGGACTATTAACCAGCACAGATACGCAGTATTTT.

At least ten counts were recorded for this clonotype. The chain recombines TRBV6-6 with TRBJ2-3; TRBD2 aligns across 7 bases. CDR3 length: 15 amino acids. V shed 7 bases, J shed 1 base, and the junction held 8 bases outside the gene matches. Germline-derived CDR1 and CDR2 are MNHNY and SVGAGI (reference sequence). Here the CDR3 reads CASTGGPVGTDTQYF. CDR3 sequence (DNA): TGTGCCAGCACGGGGGGACCAGTAGGCACAGATACGCAGTATTTT.

There are many counts of this clonotype. V and J are TRBV5-1 and TRBJ2-1; D is possibly TRBD1 or TRBD2 (5 bases each). Per the germline V gene, CDR1 is SGHRS and CDR2 is YFSETQ. The CDR3 contains 16 residues. V was clipped by 1 base and J by 7 bases, with 18 bases between them. CDR3 nucleotides: TGCGCCAGCAGCTTGAAGGGGAGCGGACCGGGGAATGAGCAGTTCTTC. It yields the protein CASSLKGSGPGNEQFF.

The sample holds a few counts of this clonotype. The chain recombines TRBV12-3 or TRBV12-4 with TRBJ2-3; D unresolved. Trimming removed 2 bases at V and 3 bases at J, with 9 bases between. The CDR3 is made up of 14 amino acids. Here the CDR3 reads CASSLPARTDTQYF. The CDR3 DNA is TGTGCCAGCAGTTTACCCGCTCGGACAGATACGCAGTATTTT.

To note about this clonotype: Just one base apart from a much larger clone, this may be a read error. V and J are TRBV3-1 and TRBJ2-3; unclear D gene. Trimming cost V 0 bases and J 2 bases, with 9 bases left between them. Germline V gene sequence: CDR1 LGHDT, CDR2 YNNKEL (reference sequence). This CDR3 is built from 15 residues. The CDR3: CASSQEVAATDTQYF. For the CDR3, the DNA is TGTGCCAGCAGCCAAGAGGTGGCAGCCACAGATACGCAGTATTTT.

Concerning this clonotype itself: This may be a read error: a much more frequent sequence differs by one nucleotide. The chain carries TRBV9 and TRBJ2-2, with D possibly being TRBD2 (6 bases). CDR1 and CDR2 (germline): SGDLS, YYNGEE. CDR3 size: 15 residues. CDR3 sequence: CASSVGATHTGGLFF. The DNA of the CDR3 is TGTGCCAGCAGCGTAGGGGCAACCCACACCGGGGGGCTGTTTTTT.

This clonotype was seen repeatedly, ten times or more. V usage is TRBV4-1 and J usage is TRBJ2-6; D is unclear. This CDR3 spans 14 amino acids. Trimming cost V 0 bases and J 4 bases, with 4 bases left between them. Germline V CDR1 and CDR2: MGHRA, YSYEKL. CDR3 DNA: TGCGCCAGCAGCCAAGATCAGGGGGCCAACGTCCTGACTTTC. This gives the protein CASSQDQGANVLTF.

This clonotype was seen at least ten times. At one of its ends the junction is not consistent with the germline gene, which may arise from a read error. V is TRBV2 and J is TRBJ2-1; D is uncertain. The CDR3 runs 13 residues. The germline V gene has CDR1 SNHLY and CDR2 FYNNEI. CDR3 sequence: CASTEWLGNEQFF. The CDR3 DNA is TGTGCCAGCACTGAATGGTTGGGTAATGAGCAGTTCTTC.

This clonotype was found a few times. The chain joins TRBV7-2 to TRBJ1-1; D unresolved. Per the germline V gene, CDR1 is SGHTA and CDR2 is FQGNSA. V lost 2 bases to trimming and J lost 0 bases, with 7 bases between them. The length of the CDR3 is 14 residues. The CDR3 sequence: CASSLSTLNTEAFF. The CDR3 DNA is TGTGCCAGCAGCTTATCAACCTTGAACACTGAAGCTTTCTTT.